The 19 T cell receptor beta chains below were found in one sample sequenced in a study of technical replicates of blood from four donors. Libraries were prepared by immunoSEQ multiplex PCR; TCRdb keeps only in-frame clonotypes and omits some of them. The top ten clones hold more than 0.3% of a sample with 80,000 to 100,000 clones, 95% to 97% of them seen once. Sequenced sample: T cells isolated from PBMCs. The source of these receptors is a human donor in good health.

The V and J genes are TRBV7-9 and TRBJ2-5; unclear D gene. Germline CDR1 and CDR2: SEHNR and FQNEAQ (reference sequence). This CDR3 has 14 amino acids. V was trimmed by 2 bases and J by 3 bases, leaving 10 bases between them. The CDR3 reads CASSLLSQEETQYF. CDR3 in DNA: TGTGCCAGCAGCTTATTGAGTCAAGAAGAGACCCAGTACTTC. The full variable domain, completed using reference TRBV7-9 and TRBJ2-5, is DTGVSQNPRHKITKRGQNVTFRCDPISEHNRLYWYRQTLGQGPEFLTYFQNEAQLEKSRLLSDRFSAERPKGSFSTLEIQRTEQGDSAMYLCASSLLSQEETQYFGPGTRLLVL.

The chain couples TRBV7-3 to TRBJ2-3; 9 positions match TRBD2. CDR1 and CDR2 (germline): SGHTA, FQGTGA. J was trimmed by 2 bases and V by 4 bases; bases with no gene match: 10. This CDR3 is built from 17 residues. The CDR3 sequence: CASSYGGRAGLTDTQYF. The CDR3 DNA reads as TGTGCCAGCAGCTACGGCGGGAGGGCCGGTCTCACAGATACGCAGTATTTT.

The rearrangement links TRBV28 to TRBJ2-7; D is undetermined. Trimming removed 1 base at V and 6 bases at J, with 7 bases between. Germline lookup yields CDR1 MDHEN and CDR2 SYDVKM. This CDR3 spans 12 amino acids. The CDR3 bases are TGTGCCAGCAGTTTATTAACGGGCGAGCAGTACTTC. It is translated as CASSLLTGEQYF.

Comment on this clone: The same CDR3 is also encoded by other DNA sequences in this sample. V and J are TRBV15 and TRBJ2-7; 7 positions match TRBD1. V was pared by 0 bases and J by 4 bases, with 0 bases of the junction left unmatched. CDR3 length: 13 amino acids. Germline V CDR1 and CDR2: LNHNV, YYDKDF (reference sequence). As DNA, the CDR3 is TGTGCCACCAGCAGAGACAGGGGGTACGAGCAGTACTTC. It yields the protein CATSRDRGYEQYF.

V is TRBV5-6 and J is TRBJ2-7, with TRBD2 matching over 11 bases. V was pared by 2 bases and J by 3 bases, with 4 bases of the junction left unmatched. There are 15 residues in the CDR3. CDR1 is SGHDT, CDR2 YYEEEE, per germline. The CDR3 is CASSFLGLAVYEQYF. CDR3 nucleotides: TGTGCCAGCAGCTTCCTGGGACTAGCGGTCTACGAGCAGTACTTC.

V is TRBV6-1 and J is TRBJ2-7; D is perhaps TRBD1 (6 bases). Germline V gene sequence: CDR1 MNHNS, CDR2 SASEGT. The CDR3 has 15 residues. Trimming stripped 5 bases from V and 0 bases from J, with 14 bases between. The CDR3 here is CASSPDSYYSYEQYF. The CDR3, as DNA: TGTGCCAGCAGTCCGGACAGCTACTACTCCTACGAGCAGTACTTC.

The chain combines TRBV7-6 with TRBJ2-3, with D unclear. The CDR3 runs 15 residues. Germline CDR1 reads SGHVS; CDR2 reads FNYEAQ. Deletions cut 1 base from V and 2 bases from J, with 10 bases between. This chain's CDR3 is CASSLVTTSTDTQYF. The CDR3 DNA reads TGTGCCAGCAGCTTAGTAACGACTTCCACAGATACGCAGTATTTT.

The chain uses TRBV27 and TRBJ2-2, with 15 bases fitting TRBD2. V gave up 0 bases and J gave up 6 bases; unmatched junction bases: 8. Germline lookup yields CDR1 MNHEY and CDR2 SMNVEV (reference sequence). CDR3 length equals 19 residues. The CDR3 spells CASSLSPGLAGGPPGELFF. For the CDR3, the DNA is TGTGCCAGCAGTTTATCCCCAGGACTAGCGGGAGGGCCTCCCGGGGAGCTGTTTTTT.

This clone was observed a few times. This chain uses TRBV5-1 with TRBJ1-1, with 7 bases that match TRBD1. The J segment lost 1 base and the V segment lost 2 bases, leaving 2 bases of the junction unmatched. This CDR3 comprises 14 residues. CDR1 and CDR2 (germline): SGHRS, YFSETQ. The CDR3 is CASSLNRGNTEAFF. The DNA for the CDR3 is TGCGCCAGCAGCTTAAACAGGGGGAACACTGAAGCTTTCTTT. Using reference TRBV5-1 and TRBJ1-1 for the parts outside the CDR3, the full variable domain is KAGVTQTPRYLIKTRGQQVTLSCSPISGHRSVSWYQQTPGQGLQFLFEYFSETQRNKGNFPGRFSGRQFSNSRSEMNVSTLELGDSALYLCASSLNRGNTEAFFGQGTRLTVV.

V is TRBV14 and J is TRBJ2-7; 8 positions match TRBD1. This CDR3 has 13 amino acids. V shed 5 bases, J shed 9 bases, and the junction held 9 bases outside the gene matches. Germline CDR1 is SGHDN and CDR2 is FVKESK. CDR3 DNA: TGTGCCAGCAGCACCCAGGGGGCCCTACGGCAGTACTTC. Encoded protein: CASSTQGALRQYF.

This rearrangement joins TRBV5-1 to TRBJ2-7, with TRBD2 identical over 9 bases. This CDR3 is 17 amino acids long. Losses at the gene ends were 1 base for V and 0 bases for J; bases not matched to a gene: 8. CDR1 SGHRS and CDR2 YFSETQ come from the germline V gene. The CDR3 nucleotides are TGCGCCAGCAGCTTGATAGCGGGAGACTTCGGCTCCTACGAGCAGTACTTC. It codes for CASSLIAGDFGSYEQYF.

The chain combines TRBV7-8 with TRBJ2-7; the match to TRBD2 covers 7 bases. CDR1 is SGHVS, CDR2 FQNEAQ, per germline. Trimming removed 4 bases from V and 4 bases from J; junction bases left unmatched: 7. The CDR3 loop spans 14 amino acids. The CDR3 DNA is TGTGCCAGCAGCTACCCGGGACTACCTTACGAGCAGTACTTC. This gives the protein CASSYPGLPYEQYF.

This clone has more than one count but fewer than ten. This chain joins TRBV10-3 and TRBJ1-4; possible D gene TRBD1, 5 bases. The V gene's germline CDR1 is ENHRY and CDR2 SYGVKD. V was pared by 2 bases and J by 7 bases, with 8 bases between. The CDR3 has 13 residues. CDR3 nucleotide sequence: TGTGCCATCAGTGAGGCTAGGGGTGAAAAACTGTTTTTT. As protein: CAISEARGEKLFF.

This rearrangement joins TRBV5-4 to TRBJ1-2; 10 bases are a match to TRBD1. Germline V lookup: CDR1 SGHNT, CDR2 YYREEE (reference sequence). V was clipped by 4 bases and J by 2 bases; unmatched bases: 5. The CDR3 contains 15 residues. In DNA, the CDR3 is TGTGCCAGCAGCACCAGGACAGGGGGGAACTATGGCTACACCTTC. Translated, it gives CASSTRTGGNYGYTF.

The genes are TRBV28 and TRBJ1-5; a weak D match, TRBD1 (6 bases). The ends were cut back, 10 bases at V and 5 bases at J, with 18 bases in the middle. CDR1 is MDHEN, CDR2 SYDVKM, per germline. The CDR3 totals 14 residues. CDR3 loop: CATSGGAYDQPQHF. In DNA form, the CDR3 reads TGTGCCACCAGCGGGGGGGCCTACGATCAGCCCCAGCATTTT. The complete variable domain, with remaining parts taken from reference TRBV28 and TRBJ1-5, reads DVKVTQSSRYLVKRTGEKVFLECVQDMDHENMFWYRQDPGLGLRLIYFSYDVKMKEKGDIPEGYSVSREKKERFSLILESASTNQTSMYLCATSGGAYDQPQHFGDGTRLSIL.

The V gene is TRBV30, the J gene TRBJ1-5; D gene uncertain. Trimming pared 3 bases from V and 6 bases from J, leaving 9 bases between. The CDR3 is made up of 12 amino acids. Germline-derived CDR1 and CDR2 are GTSNPN and SVGIG (reference sequence). The CDR3 nucleotides are TGTGCCTGGAGAGAAGGGAGTCAGCCCCAGCATTTT. It codes for CAWREGSQPQHF.

This clone was observed a single time. Other DNA sequences in this specimen translate into the identical CDR3. The chain has TRBV5-6 and TRBJ1-4; D unresolved. The V gene's germline CDR1 is SGHDT and CDR2 YYEEEE. The CDR3 spans 14 residues. Trimming took off 5 bases at V and 0 bases at J, with 8 bases between the two ends. Here the CDR3 DNA reads TGTGCCAGCAGTTTAGTGGCAACTAATGAAAAACTGTTTTTT. Amino acids: CASSLVATNEKLFF. Full variable domain (remainder filled in from reference TRBV5-6 and TRBJ1-4): DAGVTQSPTHLIKTRGQQVTLRCSPKSGHDTVSWYQQALGQGPQFIFQYYEEEERQRGNFPDRFSGHQFPNYSSELNVNALLLGDSALYLCASSLVATNEKLFFGSGTQLSVL.

This chain connects TRBV5-1 to TRBJ2-1; 8 positions match TRBD2. The germline V gene encodes CDR1 SGHRS and CDR2 YFSETQ. The CDR3 consists of 15 residues. V dropped 4 bases and J dropped 6; count of bases not matched to a gene: 9. CDR3 coding DNA: TGCGCCAGCAGCGAACTAGCGGCAACTCGCAATGAGCAGTTCTTC. Its translation: CASSELAATRNEQFF.

V is TRBV30 and J is TRBJ1-3; D ambiguous. This CDR3 contains 14 residues. The V end was cut by 0 bases, the J end by 4 bases, with 10 bases between. Germline-derived CDR1 and CDR2 are GTSNPN and SVGIG (reference sequence). CDR3: CAWSVETSGNTIYF. CDR3 DNA sequence: TGTGCCTGGAGTGTAGAAACTTCGGGAAACACCATATATTTT. The full variable domain, its missing parts supplied by reference TRBV30 and TRBJ1-3, is SQTIHQWPATLVQPVGSPLSLECTVEGTSNPNLYWYRQAAGRGLQLLFYSVGIGQISSEVPQNLSASRPQDRQFILSSKKLLLSDSGFYLCAWSVETSGNTIYFGEGSWLTVV.